The 15 T cell receptor beta chains below come from one sample, sequenced in a study of blood T cells in healthy people across ages. The second PCR ran about 7 to 12 cycles with a sample-barcoded 5' primer and J-beta primers. TCRdb re-derived calls from the 5' RACE reads in MiXCR, one entry per CDR3 protein. This table has nearly 800,000 distinct CDR3 sequences, more than 50% appearing once. Sequenced input: blood. Receptors were obtained from a man aged 40-49 years in good health.

This chain uses TRBV12-3 or TRBV12-4 with TRBJ1-1, with TRBD1 matching 9 bases. CDR3 length equals 15 residues. Germline trimming cut 7 bases from V and 7 bases from J; bases unmatched to any gene: 13. The CDR3 DNA follows: TGTGCCAGCACTCAAAAATCGGGACAGGGAGGTGAAGCTTTCTTT. It codes for CASTQKSGQGGEAFF.

A few counts support this clonotype. DNA of the CDR3: TGTGCCAGCAGCGTCGGACTAGACGGGTCCTACAATGAGCAGTTCTTC. It translates to CASSVGLDGSYNEQFF. The chain links TRBV9 to TRBJ2-1; 7 bases are shared with TRBD2. Trimming cost V 2 bases and J 1 base; bases outside gene matches: 6. This CDR3 contains 16 residues. The V gene's germline CDR1 is SGDLS and CDR2 YYNGEE.

This clonotype appeared a few times. The chain is built from TRBV6-2 or TRBV6-3 and TRBJ2-7, with D tentatively TRBD1 (6 bases). This CDR3 comprises 12 residues. The germline V gene has CDR1 MNHEY and CDR2 SVGEGT. V lost 8 bases, J lost 2 bases, and 10 bases lay in between. Here the CDR3 DNA reads TGTGCCAGCGAGGGGGACACCTACGAGCAGTACTTC. Its protein product is CASEGDTYEQYF.

This clonotype turned up a few times. The chain employs TRBV20-1 and TRBJ2-1; 8 bases line up with TRBD2. Germline loops: CDR1 DFQATT, CDR2 SNEGSKA (reference sequence). V lost 2 bases, J lost 3 bases, and 3 bases stayed unmatched. The CDR3 has 14 residues. The CDR3 coding sequence is TGCAGTGCTAGACCGGGACTAGACTACAATGAGCAGTTCTTC. Amino acids: CSARPGLDYNEQFF.

The CDR3 DNA reads TGTGCCAGCAGTCGGGGGGCTTCTAATGAAAAACTGTTTTTT. This codes for CASSRGASNEKLFF. The rearrangement links TRBV6-5 to TRBJ1-4; D may be TRBD1 (6 bases). The V gene lost 5 bases and the J gene lost 3 bases, with 10 bases spanning the gap. Germline CDR1 is MNHEY and CDR2 is SVGAGI. This CDR3 is 14 amino acids long.

J is TRBJ1-1 and V is TRBV6-5; unclear D gene. Germline CDR1 reads MNHEY; CDR2 reads SVGAGI. V dropped 5 bases and J dropped 4 bases, with 14 bases sitting between them. The CDR3 contains 14 residues. This CDR3 reads CASSQQVWSTEAFF. Written as DNA, the CDR3 is TGTGCCAGCAGTCAGCAAGTGTGGAGCACTGAAGCTTTCTTT.

V usage is TRBV5-1 and J usage is TRBJ2-7; perhaps TRBD2 as D (5 bases). V lost 4 bases, J lost 5 bases, and 22 bases lay in between. CDR1 SGHRS and CDR2 YFSETQ come from the germline V gene. The length of the CDR3 is 16 residues. CDR3 in DNA: TGCGCCAGCAGCCCCCTTTTTGAGGGATTCGACAACGAGCAGTACTTC. Protein: CASSPLFEGFDNEQYF.

The chain uses TRBV6-5 and TRBJ2-6; D is uncertain. The germline CDR1 and CDR2 sequences are MNHEY and SVGAGI. The V end was cut by 5 bases, the J end by 4 bases, with 6 bases between. The CDR3 length is 13 residues. The chain's CDR3 is CASSPIGANVLTF. CDR3 DNA sequence: TGTGCCAGCAGTCCCATCGGGGCCAACGTCCTGACTTTC.

This clonotype was seen more than once but under ten times. The chain uses TRBV5-1 and TRBJ1-5, with D unclear. V was clipped by 0 bases and J by 2 bases, with 12 bases between them. Germline CDR1 reads SGHRS; CDR2 reads YFSETQ. The CDR3 contains 16 residues. The CDR3 region is CASSLDGGGGNQPQHF. The DNA of the CDR3 is TGCGCCAGCAGCTTGGATGGTGGTGGTGGCAATCAGCCCCAGCATTTT.

CDR3 DNA: TGTGCCAGCAGCCGCATAGGCAGGGGGGATTACGAGCAGTACTTC. Its translation is CASSRIGRGDYEQYF. This chain uses TRBV14 with TRBJ2-7, with D tentatively TRBD1 (7 bases). Trimming took off 4 bases at V and 4 bases at J, with 17 bases between the two ends. The V gene's germline CDR1 is SGHDN and CDR2 FVKESK. CDR3 length equals 15 residues.

The J gene is TRBJ1-2, the V gene TRBV20-1; 9 nucleotides agree with TRBD1. Germline values: CDR1 DFQATT, CDR2 SNEGSKA (reference sequence). The CDR3 totals 16 residues. Trimming took 1 base from V and 2 from J; bases not matched to a gene: 8. The CDR3, as DNA: TGCAGTGCTAGAGGGGGGATTACAGGGGGCAACTATGGCTACACCTTC. Amino acid sequence: CSARGGITGGNYGYTF.

V usage is TRBV27 and J usage is TRBJ2-7; the D is unclear. CDR3 length: 13 residues. Germline CDR1 MNHEY, CDR2 SMNVEV (reference sequence). Trimming removed 5 bases from V and 1 base from J, with 9 bases in between. The CDR3 is CASSHFQSYEQYF. In DNA, the CDR3 is TGTGCCAGCAGTCACTTTCAGTCCTACGAGCAGTACTTC.

This chain uses TRBV20-1 with TRBJ1-1; D ambiguous. The CDR3 spans 15 residues. The V end lost 0 bases, the J end lost 0 bases, and 11 bases lay between the germline ends. Germline-derived CDR1 and CDR2 are DFQATT and SNEGSKA (reference sequence). CDR3 region: CSARDLRSMNTEAFF. The CDR3 DNA is TGCAGTGCTAGAGATCTTCGGAGTATGAACACTGAAGCTTTCTTT.

This clonotype was seen a handful of times. The chain recombines TRBV27 with TRBJ1-4, with D perhaps TRBD1 (5 bases). The CDR3 consists of 17 residues. In germline, CDR1 is MNHEY, CDR2 SMNVEV (reference sequence). Deletions cut 6 bases from V and 0 bases from J, with 17 bases between. Here the CDR3 DNA reads TGTGCCAGCAGCCATTGGGGACCGAGTGCAACTAATGAAAAACTGTTTTTT. Protein sequence: CASSHWGPSATNEKLFF.

V and J are TRBV12-3 or TRBV12-4 and TRBJ2-1, with 11 bases identical to TRBD2. The J segment lost 6 bases and the V segment lost 8 bases, leaving 6 bases of the junction unmatched. The CDR3 extends over 14 amino acids. The CDR3 loop reads CASGLTSGGNEQFF. The CDR3 DNA reads TGTGCCAGCGGGTTAACTAGCGGGGGCAATGAGCAGTTCTTC.